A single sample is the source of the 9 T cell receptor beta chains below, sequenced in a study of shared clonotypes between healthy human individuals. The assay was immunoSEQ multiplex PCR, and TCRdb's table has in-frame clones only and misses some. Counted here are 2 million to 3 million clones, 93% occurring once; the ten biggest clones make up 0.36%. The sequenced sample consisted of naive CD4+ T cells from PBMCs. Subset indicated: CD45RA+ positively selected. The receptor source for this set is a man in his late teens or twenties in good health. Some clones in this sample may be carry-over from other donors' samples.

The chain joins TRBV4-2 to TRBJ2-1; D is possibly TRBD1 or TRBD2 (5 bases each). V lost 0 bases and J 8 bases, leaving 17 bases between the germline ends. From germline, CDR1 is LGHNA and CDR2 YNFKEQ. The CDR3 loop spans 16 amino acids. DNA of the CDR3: TGTGCCAGCAGCCAAGAGAGGGGATCGGTCATCTATGAGCAGTTCTTC. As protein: CASSQERGSVIYEQFF.

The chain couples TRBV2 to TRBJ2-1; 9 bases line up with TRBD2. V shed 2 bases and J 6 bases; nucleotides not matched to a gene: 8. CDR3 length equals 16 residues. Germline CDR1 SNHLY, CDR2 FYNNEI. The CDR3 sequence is CASSEMASGTFNEQFF. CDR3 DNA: TGTGCCAGCAGTGAAATGGCTAGCGGGACTTTCAATGAGCAGTTCTTC.

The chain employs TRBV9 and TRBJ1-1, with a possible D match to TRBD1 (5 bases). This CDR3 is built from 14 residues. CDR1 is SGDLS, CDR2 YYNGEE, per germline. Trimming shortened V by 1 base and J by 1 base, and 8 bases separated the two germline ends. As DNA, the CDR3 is TGTGCCAGCAGCGTACTGGGGGGGAACACTGAAGCTTTCTTT. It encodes CASSVLGGNTEAFF.

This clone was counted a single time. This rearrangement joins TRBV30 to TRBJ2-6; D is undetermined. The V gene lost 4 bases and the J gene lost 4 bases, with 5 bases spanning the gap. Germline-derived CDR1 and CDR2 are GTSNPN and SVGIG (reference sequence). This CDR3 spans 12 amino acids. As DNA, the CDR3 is TGTGCCTGGACGTGGGGGGCCAACGTCCTGACTTTC. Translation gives CAWTWGANVLTF.

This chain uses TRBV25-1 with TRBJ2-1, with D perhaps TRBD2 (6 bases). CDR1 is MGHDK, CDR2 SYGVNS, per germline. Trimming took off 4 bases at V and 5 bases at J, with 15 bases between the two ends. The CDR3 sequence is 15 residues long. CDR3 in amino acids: CASSVPGLENNEQFF. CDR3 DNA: TGTGCCAGCAGTGTCCCGGGACTCGAGAACAATGAGCAGTTCTTC. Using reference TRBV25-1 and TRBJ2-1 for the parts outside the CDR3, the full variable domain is EADIYQTPRYLVIGTGKKITLECSQTMGHDKMYWYQQDPGMELHLIHYSYGVNSTEKGDLSSESTVSRIRTEHFPLTLESARPSHTSQYLCASSVPGLENNEQFFGPGTRLTVL.

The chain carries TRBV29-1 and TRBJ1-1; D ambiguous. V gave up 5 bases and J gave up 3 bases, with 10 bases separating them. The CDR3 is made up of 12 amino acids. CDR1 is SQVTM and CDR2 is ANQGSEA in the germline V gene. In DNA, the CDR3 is TGCAGCGTTCGGGGATCCTACACTGAAGCTTTCTTT. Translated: CSVRGSYTEAFF.

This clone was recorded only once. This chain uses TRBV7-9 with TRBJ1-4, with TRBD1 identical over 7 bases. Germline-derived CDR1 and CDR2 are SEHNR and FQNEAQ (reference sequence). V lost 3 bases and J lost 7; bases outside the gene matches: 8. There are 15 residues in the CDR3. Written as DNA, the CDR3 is TGTGCCAGCAGCTTGACGACAGGGCAGGGTGAAAAACTGTTTTTT. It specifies CASSLTTGQGEKLFF.

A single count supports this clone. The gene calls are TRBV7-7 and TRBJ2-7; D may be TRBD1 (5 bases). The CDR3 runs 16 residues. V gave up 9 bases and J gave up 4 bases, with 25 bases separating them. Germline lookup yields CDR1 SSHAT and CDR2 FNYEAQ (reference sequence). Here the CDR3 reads CARPGQSHSRDYEQYF. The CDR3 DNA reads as TGTGCCAGGCCAGGGCAGTCCCACTCTCGAGATTACGAGCAGTACTTC.

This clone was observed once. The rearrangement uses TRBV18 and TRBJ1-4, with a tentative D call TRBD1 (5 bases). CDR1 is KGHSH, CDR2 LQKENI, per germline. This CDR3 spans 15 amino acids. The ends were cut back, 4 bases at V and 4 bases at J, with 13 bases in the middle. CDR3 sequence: CASSRGTVVNEKLFF. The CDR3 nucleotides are TGTGCCAGCTCACGAGGGACCGTCGTTAATGAAAAACTGTTTTTT.